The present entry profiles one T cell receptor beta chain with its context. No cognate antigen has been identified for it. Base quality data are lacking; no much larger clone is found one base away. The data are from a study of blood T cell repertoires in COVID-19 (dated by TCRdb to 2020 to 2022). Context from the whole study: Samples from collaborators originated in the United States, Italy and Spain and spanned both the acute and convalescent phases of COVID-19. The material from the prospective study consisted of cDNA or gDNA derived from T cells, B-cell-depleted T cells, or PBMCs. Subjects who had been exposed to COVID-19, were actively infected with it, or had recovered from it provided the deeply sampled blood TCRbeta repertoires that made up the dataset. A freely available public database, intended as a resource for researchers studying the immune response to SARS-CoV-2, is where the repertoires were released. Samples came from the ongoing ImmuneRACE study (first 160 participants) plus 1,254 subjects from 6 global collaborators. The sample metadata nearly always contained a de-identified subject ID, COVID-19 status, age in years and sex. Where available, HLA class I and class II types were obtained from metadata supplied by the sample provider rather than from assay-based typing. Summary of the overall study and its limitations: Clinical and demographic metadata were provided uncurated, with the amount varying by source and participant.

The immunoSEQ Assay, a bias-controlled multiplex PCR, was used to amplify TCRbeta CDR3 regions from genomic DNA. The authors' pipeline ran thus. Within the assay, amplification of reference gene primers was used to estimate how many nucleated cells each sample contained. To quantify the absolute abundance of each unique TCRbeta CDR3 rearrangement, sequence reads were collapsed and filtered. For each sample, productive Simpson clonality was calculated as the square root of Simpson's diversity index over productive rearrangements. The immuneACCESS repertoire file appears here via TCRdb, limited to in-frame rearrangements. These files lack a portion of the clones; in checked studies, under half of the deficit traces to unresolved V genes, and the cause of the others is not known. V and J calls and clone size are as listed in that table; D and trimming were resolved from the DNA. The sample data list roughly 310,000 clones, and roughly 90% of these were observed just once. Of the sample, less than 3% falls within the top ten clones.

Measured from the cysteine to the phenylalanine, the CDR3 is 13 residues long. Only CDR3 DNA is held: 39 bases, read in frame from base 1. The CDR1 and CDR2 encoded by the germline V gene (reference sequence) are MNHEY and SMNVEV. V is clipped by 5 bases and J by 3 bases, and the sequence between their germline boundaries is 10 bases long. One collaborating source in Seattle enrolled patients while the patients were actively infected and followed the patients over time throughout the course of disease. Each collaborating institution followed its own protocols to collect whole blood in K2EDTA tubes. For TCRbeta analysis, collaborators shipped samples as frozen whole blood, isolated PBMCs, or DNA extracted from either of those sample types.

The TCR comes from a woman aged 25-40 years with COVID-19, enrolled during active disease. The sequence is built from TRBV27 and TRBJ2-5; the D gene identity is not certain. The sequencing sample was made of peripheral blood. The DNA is TGTGCCAGCAGTCCCCGACGGGAAGAGACCCAGTACTTC. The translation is CASSPRREETQYF.